One T cell receptor beta chain is described in this entry. TCRdb independently ran MiXCR on the PCR reads; one entry per CDR3 protein. The sample shows over 25,000 distinct CDR3 sequences, 52% of them seen only once. The time point: after preoperative PTX-NDP chemotherapy. The sample comes from a study of esophageal squamous cell carcinoma under preoperative chemotherapy. This CDR3 is built from 15 residues. In germline, CDR1 is MGHRA, CDR2 YSYEKL. After removal of 1 base from V and 1 base from J, the junction contained 2 bases not matched to a gene. The rearrangement links TRBV4-1 to TRBJ1-1, with 8 bases identical to TRBD1. This receptor was obtained from a human donor with esophageal squamous cell carcinoma. The donor label of this sample is uncertain. The sample was acquired from a patient given preoperative chemotherapy. Written as DNA, the CDR3 is TGCGCCAGCAGCCAAGCCGGGACAGGGAACACTGAAGCTTTCTTT. Protein: CASSQAGTGNTEAFF.